The T cell receptor beta chain described here comes from a study of STAT5B mutations in CD4+ large granular lymphocyte leukemia. TCRdb's copy holds only in-frame clones and misses some; the assay was immunoSEQ multiplex PCR. Of around 4,000 clones in the sample, 76% are singletons; the top ten hold 65% to 75%. The CDR3 has 13 amino acids. Trimming cost V 0 bases and J 8 bases, with 7 bases left between them. From germline, CDR1 is SGHVS and CDR2 FQNEAQ. The receptor comes from a man in his sixties or seventies with CD4+ T-cell large granular lymphocyte leukemia. The chain recombines TRBV7-8 with TRBJ2-2, with D maybe TRBD1 (5 bases). The sample taken for sequencing was PBMCs. The CDR3 protein is CASSLATVGELFF. CDR3 coding DNA: TGTGCCAGCAGCTTAGCGACAGTAGGGGAGCTGTTTTTT.